This T cell receptor beta chain came from a study of T cell changes during pregnancy in multiple sclerosis. The CDR3 totals 15 residues. J was trimmed by 4 bases and V by 6 bases; bases with no gene match: 7. Looked up from germline, CDR1 is MNHEY and CDR2 is SVGAGI. The assay was immunoSEQ multiplex PCR, and TCRdb's table has in-frame clones only and misses some. The table shows some 87,000 clones, with approximately 92% occurring only once. The sample in question was peripheral blood, obtained in the first trimester of pregnancy. V gene TRBV6-5 combines with J gene TRBJ2-2; 8 positions agree with TRBD1. The clonotype originates from a female donor with multiple sclerosis, enrolled in a pregnancy study. CDR3 region: CASRPQGAVTGELFF. The CDR3 region has the DNA TGTGCCAGCAGGCCCCAGGGGGCGGTCACCGGGGAGCTGTTTTTT.